This T cell receptor beta chain was identified during a study of radiation and T cells in renal cell carcinoma. Background on the study: Nephrectomy followed 15 Gy stereotactic body radiation by 4 weeks.

Described time point: blood 2 weeks post-SBRT. Specified treatment: 15 Gy SBRT to primary tumor, nephrectomy 4 weeks later. TCRdb's table, derived via immunoSEQ multiplex PCR, lists solely in-frame clones and lacks some. The top ten clones hold roughly 6.3% of a sample with approximately 75,000 clones, about 80% of them seen once. The CDR3 has 15 residues. The V gene lost 8 bases and the J gene lost 6 bases, with 21 bases spanning the gap. CDR1 LNHDA and CDR2 SQIVND come from the germline V gene (reference sequence). The origin of this receptor is a man aged 55-75 years with renal cell carcinoma. The V and J genes are TRBV19 and TRBJ2-3; perhaps TRBD2 as D (5 bases). The sequenced sample was blood, obtained from a patient whose treatment included radiotherapy and nephrectomy. The CDR3 protein is CASSRAVGGLDTQYF. The CDR3 bases are TGTGCCAGTTCTCGAGCGGTAGGAGGACTTGATACGCAGTATTTT.